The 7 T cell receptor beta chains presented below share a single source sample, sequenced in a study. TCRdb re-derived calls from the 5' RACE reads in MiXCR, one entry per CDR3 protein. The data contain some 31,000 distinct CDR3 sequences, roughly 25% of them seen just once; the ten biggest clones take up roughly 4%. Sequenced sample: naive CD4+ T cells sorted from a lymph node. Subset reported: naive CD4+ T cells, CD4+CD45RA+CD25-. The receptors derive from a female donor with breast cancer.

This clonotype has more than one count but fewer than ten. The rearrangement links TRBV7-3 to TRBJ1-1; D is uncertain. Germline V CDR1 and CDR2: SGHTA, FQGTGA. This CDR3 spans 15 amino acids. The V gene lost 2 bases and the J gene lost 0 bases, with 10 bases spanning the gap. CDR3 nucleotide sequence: TGTGCCAGCAGCTTACAGACAATCATGAACACTGAAGCTTTCTTT. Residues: CASSLQTIMNTEAFF.

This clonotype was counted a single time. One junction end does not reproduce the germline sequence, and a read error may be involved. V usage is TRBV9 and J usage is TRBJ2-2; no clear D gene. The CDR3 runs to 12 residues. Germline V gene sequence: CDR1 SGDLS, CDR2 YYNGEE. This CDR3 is CTSSVTTGELFF. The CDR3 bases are TGTACCAGCAGCGTTACGACAGGGGAGCTGTTTTTT.

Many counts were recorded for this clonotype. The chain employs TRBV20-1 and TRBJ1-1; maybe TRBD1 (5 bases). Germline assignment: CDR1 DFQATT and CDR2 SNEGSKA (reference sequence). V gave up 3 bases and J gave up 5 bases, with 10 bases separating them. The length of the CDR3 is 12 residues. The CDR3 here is CSARIRATEAFF. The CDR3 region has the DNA TGCAGTGCTAGGATCAGGGCTACTGAAGCTTTCTTT.

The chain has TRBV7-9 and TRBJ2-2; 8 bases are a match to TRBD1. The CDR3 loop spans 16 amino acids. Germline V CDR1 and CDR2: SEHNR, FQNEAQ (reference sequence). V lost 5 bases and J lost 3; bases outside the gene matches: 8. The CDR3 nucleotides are TGTGCCAGCAGCCGAAAAACAGGGGGATACACCGGGGAGCTGTTTTTT. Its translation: CASSRKTGGYTGELFF.

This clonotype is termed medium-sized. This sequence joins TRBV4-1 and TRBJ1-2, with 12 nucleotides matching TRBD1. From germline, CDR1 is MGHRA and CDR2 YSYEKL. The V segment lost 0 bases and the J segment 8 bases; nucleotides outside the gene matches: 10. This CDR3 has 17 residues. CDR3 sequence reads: CASSQDLGTGGAGGYTF. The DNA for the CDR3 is TGCGCCAGCAGCCAAGATCTTGGGACAGGGGGCGCCGGAGGCTACACCTTC.

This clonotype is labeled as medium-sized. The CDR3 protein is CASSSWDRDNSPLHF. The CDR3 bases are TGTGCCAGCAGTTCATGGGACAGAGATAATTCACCCCTCCACTTT. The gene calls are TRBV27 and TRBJ1-6, with TRBD1 matching over 7 bases. The CDR3 spans 15 residues. V dropped 4 bases and J dropped 5; count of bases not matched to a gene: 5. The germline V gene encodes CDR1 MNHEY and CDR2 SMNVEV (reference sequence).

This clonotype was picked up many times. This chain's CDR3 is CSAPRAQGAGSQETQYF. CDR3 DNA sequence: TGCAGTGCCCCCCGCGCACAGGGGGCGGGCTCCCAAGAGACCCAGTACTTC. The J gene is TRBJ2-5, the V gene TRBV20-1; 9 bases match TRBD1. V lost 6 bases to trimming and J lost 1 base; unmatched junction nucleotides: 15. This CDR3 is 17 amino acids long. The germline CDR1 and CDR2 sequences are DFQATT and SNEGSKA (reference sequence).